This T cell receptor (beta chain) was recovered during a study of shared clonotypes between healthy human individuals. Broader study findings: Against clonotypes common to all four donors, non-shared ones had lower generation probabilities.

Details on this clone: Its antigen is currently unknown.

Authors' methods: With immunoSEQ giving junction-only sequences and no quality scores, filtering differed. Generated by immunoSEQ multiplex PCR, the TCRdb table keeps only in-frame clones and is missing some. The DNA gave D and trimming, while V, J and clone size come from that table. The data contain millions of clones, about 92% of them singletons. CDR1 and CDR2 from the germline V gene are LNHDA and SQIVND (reference sequence). The V gene lost 8 bases and the J gene lost 0 bases, with 11 bases spanning the gap. The CDR3 loop spans 14 amino acids. Each donor was a Caucasian adult residing in Nashville, Tennessee. CD4+ cells underwent separation, giving CD45RA+ naive and CD45RA-negative memory subsets.

The receptor comes from a man between 18 and 35 years old in good health. Some clones in this sample may be carry-over from other donors' samples. The sample was naive CD4+ T cells from PBMCs. Subset meaning: CD45RA+ positively selected. The chain is built from TRBV19 and TRBJ1-5; TRBD1 might be the D (5 bases). The chain's CDR3 is CASAGGGSNQPQHF. The DNA of the CDR3 is TGTGCCAGTGCCGGGGGGGGTAGCAATCAGCCCCAGCATTTT.